The present TCR beta chain was sequenced within a study of CD8 T cells in ankylosing spondylitis. The TCR beta libraries were generated through quantitative 5'-RACE incorporating molecular barcodes. TCRdb re-called the 5' RACE reads through MiXCR, storing one row per CDR3 protein. The table has 450,000 to 550,000 distinct CDR3 sequences, approximately 5% seen once. The study's findings and limits: One TCR beta motif, made up of seven to nine highly homologous variants, appeared characteristic of ankylosing spondylitis blood. Disease-linked clones bore a CD8+ phenotype, appearing relatively rarely in peripheral blood. A number of the motif variants had already been described in reactive arthritis synovial fluid and blood. Enrichment of disease-linked clones was reportedly significant in matched ankylosing spondylitis synovial fluid.

This clonotype occurred many times. What it binds is not known. The CDR3 has 13 residues. The germline gives CDR1 ENHRY, CDR2 SYGVKD. V lost 10 bases, J lost 1 base, and 8 bases lay in between. This chain links TRBV10-3 with TRBJ1-6; perhaps TRBD1 as D (6 bases). The sequence derives from a male donor with ankylosing spondylitis. Sequenced input: blood, either unsorted or a sorted T cell fraction (not recorded which). The CDR3 protein is CATQGSYNSPLHF. Here the CDR3 DNA reads TGTGCCACCCAGGGGTCCTATAATTCACCCCTCCACTTT.